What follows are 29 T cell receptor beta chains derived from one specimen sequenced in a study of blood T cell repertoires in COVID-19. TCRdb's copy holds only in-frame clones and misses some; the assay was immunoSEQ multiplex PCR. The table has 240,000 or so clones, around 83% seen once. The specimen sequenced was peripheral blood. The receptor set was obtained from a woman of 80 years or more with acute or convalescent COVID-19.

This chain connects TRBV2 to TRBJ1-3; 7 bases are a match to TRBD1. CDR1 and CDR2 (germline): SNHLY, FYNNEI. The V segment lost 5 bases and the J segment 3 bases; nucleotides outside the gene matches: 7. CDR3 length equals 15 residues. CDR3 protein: CASSTVDRFGNTIYF. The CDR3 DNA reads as TGTGCCAGCAGTACGGTGGACAGGTTTGGAAACACCATATATTTT.

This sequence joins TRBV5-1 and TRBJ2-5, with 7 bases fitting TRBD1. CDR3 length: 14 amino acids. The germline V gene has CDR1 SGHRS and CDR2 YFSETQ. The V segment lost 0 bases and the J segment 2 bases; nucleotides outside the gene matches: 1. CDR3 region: CASSLDRGQETQYF. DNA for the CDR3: TGCGCCAGCAGCTTGGACAGGGGACAAGAGACCCAGTACTTC.

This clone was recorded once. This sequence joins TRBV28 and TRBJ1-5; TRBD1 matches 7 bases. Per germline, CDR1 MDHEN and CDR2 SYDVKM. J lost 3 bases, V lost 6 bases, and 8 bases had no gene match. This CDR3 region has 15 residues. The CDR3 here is CASSVDRVFNQPQHF. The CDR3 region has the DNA TGTGCCAGCAGCGTAGACAGGGTATTCAATCAGCCCCAGCATTTT. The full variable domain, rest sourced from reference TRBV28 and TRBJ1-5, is DVKVTQSSRYLVKRTGEKVFLECVQDMDHENMFWYRQDPGLGLRLIYFSYDVKMKEKGDIPEGYSVSREKKERFSLILESASTNQTSMYLCASSVDRVFNQPQHFGDGTRLSIL.

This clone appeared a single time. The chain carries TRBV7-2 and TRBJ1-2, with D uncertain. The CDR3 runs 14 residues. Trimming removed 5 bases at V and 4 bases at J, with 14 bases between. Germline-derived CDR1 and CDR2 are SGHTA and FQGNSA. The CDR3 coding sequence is TGTGCCAGCAGCCCACCGGGAAGAAGCTATGGCTACACCTTC. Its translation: CASSPPGRSYGYTF.

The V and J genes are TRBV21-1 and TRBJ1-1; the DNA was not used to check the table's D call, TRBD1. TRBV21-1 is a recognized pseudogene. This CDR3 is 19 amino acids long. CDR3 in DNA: TGTGCCAGCAGCAAAGTTAGCTGGGACAGGGTTAATATGAACACTGAAGCTTTCTTT. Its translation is CASSKVSWDRVNMNTEAFF.

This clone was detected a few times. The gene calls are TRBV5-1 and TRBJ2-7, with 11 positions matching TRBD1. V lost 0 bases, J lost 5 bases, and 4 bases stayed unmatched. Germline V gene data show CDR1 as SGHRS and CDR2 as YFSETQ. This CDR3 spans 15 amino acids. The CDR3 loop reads CASSLAGQGAHEQYF. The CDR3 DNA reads TGCGCCAGCAGCTTGGCAGGACAGGGGGCTCACGAGCAGTACTTC.

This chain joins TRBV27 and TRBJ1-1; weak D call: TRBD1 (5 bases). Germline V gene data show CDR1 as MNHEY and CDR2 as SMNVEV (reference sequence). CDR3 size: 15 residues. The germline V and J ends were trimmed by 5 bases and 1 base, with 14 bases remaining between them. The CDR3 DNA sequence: TGTGCCAGCAGTCCTGGGACTCTGGGGAACACTGAAGCTTTCTTT. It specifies CASSPGTLGNTEAFF.

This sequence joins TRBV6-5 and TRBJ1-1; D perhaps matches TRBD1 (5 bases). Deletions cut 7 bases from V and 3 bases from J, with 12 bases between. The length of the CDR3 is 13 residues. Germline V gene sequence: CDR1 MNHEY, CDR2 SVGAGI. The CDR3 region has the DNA TGTGCCAGCACCGGTAGGGGATACACTGAAGCTTTCTTT. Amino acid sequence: CASTGRGYTEAFF.

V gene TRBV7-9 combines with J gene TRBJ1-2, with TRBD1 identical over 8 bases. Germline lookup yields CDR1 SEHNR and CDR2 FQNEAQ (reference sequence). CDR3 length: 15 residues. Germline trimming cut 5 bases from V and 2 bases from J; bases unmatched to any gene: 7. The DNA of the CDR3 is TGTGCCAGCAGCCACTCCGGGACAGGAAACTATGGCTACACCTTC. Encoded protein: CASSHSGTGNYGYTF.

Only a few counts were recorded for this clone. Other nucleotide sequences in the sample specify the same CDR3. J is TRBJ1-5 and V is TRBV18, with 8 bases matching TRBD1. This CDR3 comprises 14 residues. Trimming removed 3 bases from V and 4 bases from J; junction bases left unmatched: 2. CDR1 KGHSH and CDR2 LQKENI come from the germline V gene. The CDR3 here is CASSPGTGNQPQHF. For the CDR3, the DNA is TGTGCCAGCTCACCCGGGACAGGTAATCAGCCCCAGCATTTT.

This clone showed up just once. The CDR3 DNA reads as TGTGCCAGCAGTGTATTGGGACAGGCAGCAAATGAGCAGTTCTTC. It is translated as CASSVLGQAANEQFF. The rearrangement joins TRBV2 to TRBJ2-1; 8 bases line up with TRBD1. CDR1 SNHLY and CDR2 FYNNEI come from the germline V gene. After removal of 4 bases from V and 7 bases from J, the junction contained 9 bases not matched to a gene. The length of the CDR3 is 15 residues. Together with reference TRBV2 and TRBJ2-1, the CDR3 gives the full variable domain: EPEVTQTPSHQVTQMGQEVILRCVPISNHLYFYWYRQILGQKVEFLVSFYNNEISEKSEIFDDQFSVERPDGSNFTLKIRSTKLEDSAMYFCASSVLGQAANEQFFGPGTRLTVL.

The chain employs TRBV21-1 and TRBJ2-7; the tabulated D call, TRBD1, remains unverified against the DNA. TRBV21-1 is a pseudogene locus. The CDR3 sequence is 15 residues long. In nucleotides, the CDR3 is TGTGCCAGCGGCAAGGTGGGGCGCTTACTTTACGAGCAGTACTTC. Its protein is CASGKVGRLLYEQYF.

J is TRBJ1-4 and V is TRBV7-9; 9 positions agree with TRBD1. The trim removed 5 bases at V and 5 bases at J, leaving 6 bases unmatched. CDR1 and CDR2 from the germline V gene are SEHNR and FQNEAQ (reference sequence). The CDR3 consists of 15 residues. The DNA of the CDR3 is TGTGCCAGCAGCGTAGGGACAGGGATAAATGAAAAACTGTTTTTT. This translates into CASSVGTGINEKLFF.

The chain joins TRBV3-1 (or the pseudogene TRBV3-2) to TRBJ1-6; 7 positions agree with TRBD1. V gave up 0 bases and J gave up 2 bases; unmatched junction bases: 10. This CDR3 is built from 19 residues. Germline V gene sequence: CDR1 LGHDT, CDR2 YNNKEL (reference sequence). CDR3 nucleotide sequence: TGTGCCAGCAGCCAAGAGTGGGGACAGTCCAGCCCCTATAATTCACCCCTCCACTTT. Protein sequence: CASSQEWGQSSPYNSPLHF.

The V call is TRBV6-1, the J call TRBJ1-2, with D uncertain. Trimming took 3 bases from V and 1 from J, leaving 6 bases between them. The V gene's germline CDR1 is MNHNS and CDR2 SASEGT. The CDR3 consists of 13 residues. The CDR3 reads CASSDQVNYGYTF. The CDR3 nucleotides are TGTGCCAGCAGTGACCAGGTTAACTATGGCTACACCTTC.

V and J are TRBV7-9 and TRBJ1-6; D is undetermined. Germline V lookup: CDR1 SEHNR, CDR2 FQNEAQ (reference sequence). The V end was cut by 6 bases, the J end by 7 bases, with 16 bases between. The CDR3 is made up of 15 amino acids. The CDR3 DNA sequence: TGTGCCAGCAGTAACTTACCGTTCGGGAATTCACCCCTCCACTTT. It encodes CASSNLPFGNSPLHF.

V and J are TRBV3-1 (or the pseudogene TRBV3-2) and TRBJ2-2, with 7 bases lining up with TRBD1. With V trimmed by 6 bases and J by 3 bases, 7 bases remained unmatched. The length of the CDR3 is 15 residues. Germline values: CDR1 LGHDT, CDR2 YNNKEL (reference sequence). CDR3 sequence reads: CASSPGTEYTGELFF. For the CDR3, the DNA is TGTGCCAGCAGTCCCGGGACAGAGTACACCGGGGAGCTGTTTTTT.

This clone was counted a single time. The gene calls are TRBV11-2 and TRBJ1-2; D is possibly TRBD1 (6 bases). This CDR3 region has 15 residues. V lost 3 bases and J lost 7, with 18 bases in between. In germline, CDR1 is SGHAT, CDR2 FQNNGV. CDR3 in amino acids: CASSLGLQGLGGYTF. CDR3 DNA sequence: TGTGCCAGCAGCTTGGGTCTACAGGGTTTGGGTGGCTACACCTTC.

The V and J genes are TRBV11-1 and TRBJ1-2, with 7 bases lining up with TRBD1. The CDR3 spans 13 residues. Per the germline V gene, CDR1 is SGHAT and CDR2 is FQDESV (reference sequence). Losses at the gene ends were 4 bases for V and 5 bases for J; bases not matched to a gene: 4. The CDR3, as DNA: TGTGCCAGCAGCTCACAGGGGAGGTATGGCTACACCTTC. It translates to CASSSQGRYGYTF.

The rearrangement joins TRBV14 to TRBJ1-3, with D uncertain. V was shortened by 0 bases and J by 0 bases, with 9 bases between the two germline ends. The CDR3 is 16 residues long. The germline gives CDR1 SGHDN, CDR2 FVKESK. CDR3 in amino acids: CASSQEIHFSGNTIYF. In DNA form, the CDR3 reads TGTGCCAGCAGCCAAGAAATTCACTTCTCTGGAAACACCATATATTTT.

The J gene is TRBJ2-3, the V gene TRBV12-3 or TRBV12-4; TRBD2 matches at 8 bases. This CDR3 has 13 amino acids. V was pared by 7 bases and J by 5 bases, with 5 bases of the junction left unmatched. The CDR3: CASTFGTRDTQYF. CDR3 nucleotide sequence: TGTGCCAGCACTTTCGGGACTAGAGATACGCAGTATTTT.

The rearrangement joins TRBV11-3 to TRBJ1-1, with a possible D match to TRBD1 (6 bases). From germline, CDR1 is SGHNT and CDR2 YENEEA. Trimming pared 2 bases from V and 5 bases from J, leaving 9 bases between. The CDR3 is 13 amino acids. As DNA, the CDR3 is TGTGCCAGCAGCTTAAAGGGGGGGACTGAAGCTTTCTTT. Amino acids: CASSLKGGTEAFF.

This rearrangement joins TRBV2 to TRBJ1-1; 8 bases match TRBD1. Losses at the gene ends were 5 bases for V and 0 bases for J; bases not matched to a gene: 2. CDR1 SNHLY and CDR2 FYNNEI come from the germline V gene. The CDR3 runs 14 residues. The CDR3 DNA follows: TGTGCCAGCAGTCGGGACAGGATGAACACTGAAGCTTTCTTT. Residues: CASSRDRMNTEAFF.

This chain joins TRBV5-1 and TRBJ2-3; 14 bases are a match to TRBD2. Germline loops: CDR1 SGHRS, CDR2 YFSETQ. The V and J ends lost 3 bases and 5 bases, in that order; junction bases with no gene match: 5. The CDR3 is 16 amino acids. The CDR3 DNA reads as TGCGCCAGCAGCTCATCGACTAGCGGGGGGGGAGATACGCAGTATTTT. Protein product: CASSSSTSGGGDTQYF.

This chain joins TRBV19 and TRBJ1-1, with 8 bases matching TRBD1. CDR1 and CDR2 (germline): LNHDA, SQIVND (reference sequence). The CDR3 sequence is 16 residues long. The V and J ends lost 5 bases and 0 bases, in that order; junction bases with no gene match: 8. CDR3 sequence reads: CASSLGQGPMNTEAFF. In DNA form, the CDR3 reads TGTGCCAGTAGTCTCGGACAGGGCCCAATGAACACTGAAGCTTTCTTT.

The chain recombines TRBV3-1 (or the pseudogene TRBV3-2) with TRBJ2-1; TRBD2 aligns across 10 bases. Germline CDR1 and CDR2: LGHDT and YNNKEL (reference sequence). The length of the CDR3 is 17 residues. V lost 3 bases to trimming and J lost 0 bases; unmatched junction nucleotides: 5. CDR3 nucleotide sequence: TGTGCCAGCAGCCATAAGCGGGGGGGGTCCTCCTACAATGAGCAGTTCTTC. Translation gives CASSHKRGGSSYNEQFF.

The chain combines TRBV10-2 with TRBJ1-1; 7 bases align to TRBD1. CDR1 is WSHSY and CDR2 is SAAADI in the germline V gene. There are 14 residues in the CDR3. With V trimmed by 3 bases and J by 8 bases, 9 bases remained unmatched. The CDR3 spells CASSDPDRAPEAFF. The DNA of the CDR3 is TGCGCCAGCAGTGACCCTGACAGGGCCCCCGAAGCTTTCTTT.

CDR3: CASSTVTGTGNTIYF. The CDR3 DNA reads as TGTGCCAGCAGCACCGTTACAGGGACTGGAAACACCATATATTTT. The rearrangement uses TRBV5-4 and TRBJ1-3; tentatively, D is TRBD1 (6 bases). Per the germline V gene, CDR1 is SGHNT and CDR2 is YYREEE (reference sequence). This CDR3 has 15 residues. Trimming pared 4 bases from V and 2 bases from J, leaving 13 bases between.

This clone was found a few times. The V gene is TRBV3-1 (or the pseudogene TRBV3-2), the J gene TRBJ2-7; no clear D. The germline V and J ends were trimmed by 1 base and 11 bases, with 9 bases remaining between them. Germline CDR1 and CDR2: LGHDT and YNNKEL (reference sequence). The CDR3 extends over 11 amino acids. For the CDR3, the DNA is TGTGCCAGCAGCCAAGGTGAGGTGGAGTACTTC. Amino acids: CASSQGEVEYF.